This T cell receptor beta chain was recovered during a study of molecular identifiers for immune sequencing clone quantification. Construction of naive CD8 libraries employed about 20,000 to 1,100,000 sorted cells together with 10%, 30% or 50% RNA. Naive CD8 T cells were FACS-sorted by CD8+CD4-CCR7+CD45RA+ markers. Preparation of the bulk TCR libraries relied on previously described methods and listed TCR primers. TCRdb used MiXCR to reprocess the PCR reads, holding one entry per CDR3 protein. The repertoire consists of about 330,000 distinct CDR3 sequences, with about a quarter occurring once and the leading ten covering about 0.7%. On this clonotype: Given a much more abundant clone one base away, this may be a read error.

Germline values: CDR1 SGHDN, CDR2 FVKESK. The CDR3 is made up of 13 amino acids. The clonotype comes from a human donor in good health. Some libraries in this study had Jurkat cell RNA spiked in. The sequencing sample was made of naive CD8+ T cells from blood, with Jurkat cell RNA spiked in. Documented subset: FACS-sorted CD8+CD4-CCR7+CD45RA+ naive T cells. The chain is built from TRBV14 and TRBJ1-5, with D hard to call. In DNA, the CDR3 is TGTGCCAGCAACCAAGAGATTGGGCAGCCCCAGCATTTT. This sequence encodes CASNQEIGQPQHF. The full variable domain, in which reference TRBV14 and TRBJ1-5 provide the parts outside the CDR3, is EAGVTQFPSHSVIEKGQTVTLRCDPISGHDNLYWYRRVMGKEIKFLLHFVKESKQDESGMPNNRFLAERTGGTYSTLKVQPAELEDSGVYFCASNQEIGQPQHFGDGTRLSIL.